These 3 T cell receptor beta chains were all obtained from the same sample, sequenced in a study of T-cell memory formation after mild COVID-19. MiXCR, run by TCRdb on the 5' RACE reads, gives a single entry per CDR3 protein. The data hold 250,000 to 350,000 distinct CDR3 sequences, with roughly 16% observed a single time. Sample: PBMCs or a T cell subset sorted from them (not recorded which). All receptors derive from a man younger than 30 who had mild COVID-19 (a few samples of this study predate the infection). Cell type and time point are not known.

V usage is TRBV4-2 and J usage is TRBJ2-1; D is perhaps TRBD1 or TRBD2 (5 bases each). Trimming stripped 0 bases from V and 4 bases from J, with 13 bases between. CDR1 and CDR2 (germline): LGHNA, YNFKEQ. The CDR3 is 16 amino acids. CDR3 in DNA: TGTGCCAGCAGCCAAGACCCCGGGGCCCCTTACAATGAGCAGTTCTTC. This gives the protein CASSQDPGAPYNEQFF.

The chain employs TRBV29-1 and TRBJ2-3; D may match TRBD1 or TRBD2 (5 bases each). The ends were cut back, 7 bases at V and 1 base at J, with 15 bases in the middle. The CDR3 totals 14 residues. Germline V CDR1 and CDR2: SQVTM, ANQGSEA. The CDR3 DNA reads as TGCAGCGGGTGGGGGATTACGGGCACAGATACGCAGTATTTT. It specifies CSGWGITGTDTQYF.

The table lists this clonotype with many counts. The chain joins TRBV7-9 to TRBJ2-2; the D is unclear. Trimming removed 5 bases from V and 6 bases from J, with 10 bases in between. The CDR3 extends over 13 amino acids. The germline V gene has CDR1 SEHNR and CDR2 FQNEAQ (reference sequence). CDR3 in DNA: TGTGCCAGCAGCACCTTTGACGCCGGGGAGCTGTTTTTT. Protein sequence: CASSTFDAGELFF.